This T cell receptor (beta chain) derives from a study of technical replicates of blood from four donors. Method: immunoSEQ multiplex PCR; TCRdb's copy keeps in-frame clones and lacks some. The table includes about 66,000 clones, around 87% detected once. With 6 bases clipped from V and 8 bases from J, the junction kept 8 bases outside the gene matches. Looked up from germline, CDR1 is LNHDA and CDR2 is SQIVND (reference sequence). The CDR3 runs 15 residues. The specimen was PBMCs. The rearrangement links TRBV19 to TRBJ2-1; 12 nucleotides match TRBD2. This clonotype originated in a human donor in good health. Some clones in this sample may be carry-over from other donors' samples. The CDR3 here is CASRSGTSGFYEQFF. CDR3 sequence (DNA): TGTGCCAGTAGGTCCGGGACTAGCGGGTTCTATGAGCAGTTCTTC.